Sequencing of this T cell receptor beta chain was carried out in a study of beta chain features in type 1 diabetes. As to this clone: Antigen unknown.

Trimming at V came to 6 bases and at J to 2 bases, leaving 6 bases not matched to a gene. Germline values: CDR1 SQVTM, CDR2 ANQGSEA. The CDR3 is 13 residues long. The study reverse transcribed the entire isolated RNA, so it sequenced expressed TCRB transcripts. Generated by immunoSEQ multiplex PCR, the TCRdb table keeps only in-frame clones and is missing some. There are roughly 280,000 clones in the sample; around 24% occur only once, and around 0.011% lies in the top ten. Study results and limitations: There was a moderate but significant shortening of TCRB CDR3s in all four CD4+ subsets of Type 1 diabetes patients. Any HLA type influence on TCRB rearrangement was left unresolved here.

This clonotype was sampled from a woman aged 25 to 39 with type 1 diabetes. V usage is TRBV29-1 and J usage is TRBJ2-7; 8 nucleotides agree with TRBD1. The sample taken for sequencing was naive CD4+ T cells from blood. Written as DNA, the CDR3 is TGCAGCGTAGGACAGGGCAAAACCTACGAGCAGTACTTC. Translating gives CSVGQGKTYEQYF.